What follows are 9 T cell receptor beta chains derived from one specimen sequenced in a study of T cell changes during pregnancy in multiple sclerosis. The method was immunoSEQ multiplex PCR; TCRdb's version includes in-frame clones alone and lacks a portion of them. The data hold about 24,000 clones, with around 90% observed a single time. This specimen was CD8+ T cells from peripheral blood mononuclear cells, taken in the third trimester of pregnancy. Receptors were obtained from a female donor in good health, enrolled as a control in a pregnancy study.

This clone was picked up one time. The V call is TRBV6-6, the J call TRBJ1-5; tentative D call: TRBD1 (5 bases). V lost 4 bases to trimming and J lost 5 bases, with 15 bases between them. This CDR3 has 15 amino acids. In germline, CDR1 is MNHNY, CDR2 SVGAGI (reference sequence). The CDR3 bases are TGTGCCAGCAGTTTCCAGGGAATCGACGATCAGCCCCAGCATTTT. Protein product: CASSFQGIDDQPQHF.

V and J are TRBV5-6 and TRBJ2-5, with D uncertain. The J call may be incorrect, as the DNA end agrees better with TRBJ2-7. Germline CDR1 reads SGHDT; CDR2 reads YYEEEE. The CDR3 covers 13 residues. The CDR3 is CASSLAPTYEQYF. The DNA for the CDR3 is TGTGCCAGCAGCTTGGCCCCTACCTACGAGCAGTACTTC.

J is TRBJ2-1 and V is TRBV19, with 9 nucleotides matching TRBD2. The CDR3 has 15 residues. CDR1 LNHDA and CDR2 SQIVND come from the germline V gene (reference sequence). V was clipped by 5 bases and J by 8 bases; unmatched bases: 10. CDR3 amino acids: CASSPGLALMHEQFF. The CDR3 region has the DNA TGTGCCAGTAGTCCAGGACTAGCGTTGATGCATGAGCAGTTCTTC.

This chain joins TRBV6-1 and TRBJ2-1, with D unresolved. CDR3 length equals 13 residues. Trimming removed 6 bases from V and 5 bases from J, with 11 bases in between. Germline V gene data show CDR1 as MNHNS and CDR2 as SASEGT. The CDR3 DNA reads as TGTGCCAGCAGCCGGTTGCGGAACAATGAGCAGTTCTTC. Translated, it gives CASSRLRNNEQFF.

This clone came up once. The rearrangement joins TRBV7-9 to TRBJ2-7; 12 bases map to TRBD1. The V and J ends lost 5 bases and 7 bases, in that order; junction bases with no gene match: 9. CDR1 is SEHNR, CDR2 FQNEAQ, per germline (reference sequence). The CDR3 sequence is 15 residues long. For the CDR3, the DNA is TGTGCCAGCAGCAAGGGACAGGGGGCAAAGTGGGAGCAGTACTTC. It encodes CASSKGQGAKWEQYF. Filled out from reference TRBV7-9 and TRBJ2-7, the complete variable domain reads DTGVSQNPRHKITKRGQNVTFRCDPISEHNRLYWYRQTLGQGPEFLTYFQNEAQLEKSRLLSDRFSAERPKGSFSTLEIQRTEQGDSAMYLCASSKGQGAKWEQYFGPGTRLTVT.

This chain connects TRBV29-1 to TRBJ2-5; 8 nucleotides agree with TRBD1. The germline CDR1 and CDR2 sequences are SQVTM and ANQGSEA. This CDR3 has 13 amino acids. CDR3 sequence: CSGTGLTSGTQYF. The CDR3, as DNA: TGCTCGGGGACAGGTCTAACCTCGGGGACCCAGTACTTC. The whole variable domain, filled in from reference TRBV29-1 and TRBJ2-5, reads SAVISQKPSRDICQRGTSLTIQCQVDSQVTMMFWYRQQPGQSLTLIATANQGSEATYESGFVIDKFPISRPNLTFSTLTVSNMSPEDSSIYLCSGTGLTSGTQYFGPGTRLLVL.

The J gene is TRBJ2-7, the V gene TRBV4-2; 10 bases align to TRBD2. There are 15 residues in the CDR3. Trimming cost V 7 bases and J 6 bases; bases outside gene matches: 12. Germline assignment: CDR1 LGHNA and CDR2 YNFKEQ. CDR3 in amino acids: CASTILAGAPSEQYF. The CDR3 DNA reads as TGTGCCAGCACCATTCTAGCGGGGGCTCCTAGCGAGCAGTACTTC.

The V call is TRBV5-3, the J call TRBJ1-1; tentatively, D is TRBD1 (6 bases). TRBV5-3 is an ORF for which the function is uncertain. The V end was cut by 8 bases, the J end by 4 bases, with 12 bases between. CDR3 size: 12 residues. The CDR3 sequence: CASPRGGTEAFF. The CDR3 region has the DNA TGTGCCAGTCCGAGGGGGGGCACTGAAGCTTTCTTT.

The V call is TRBV27, the J call TRBJ2-7; 8 bases are a match to TRBD1. Trimming removed 6 bases from V and 7 bases from J; junction bases left unmatched: 14. Looked up from germline, CDR1 is MNHEY and CDR2 is SMNVEV (reference sequence). There are 15 residues in the CDR3. CDR3 sequence reads: CASSPWTGSFGEQYF. CDR3 coding DNA: TGTGCCAGCAGCCCCTGGACAGGGAGCTTTGGGGAGCAGTACTTC.